The present T cell receptor (beta chain) was sequenced within a study of beta chain features in type 1 diabetes. Every isolated RNA sample was fully reverse transcribed, so sequencing captured expressed TCRB transcripts. The average read count of naive, central memory and regulatory T cell samples was about 3.3 million. Produced via immunoSEQ multiplex PCR; TCRdb's table is partial and in-frame only. The table records hundreds of thousands of clones, 15% of them present only once. This clone was seen a handful of times. This sequence originates from a young man in good health. Sequenced input: naive CD4+ T cells from blood.

DNA for the CDR3: TGTGCCAGCTCACCGCCCGGGACAGCGAATAATCAGCCCCAGCATTTT. Its translation is CASSPPGTANNQPQHF. V and J are TRBV18 and TRBJ1-5; 7 nucleotides align to TRBD1. Germline CDR1 KGHSH, CDR2 LQKENI. The CDR3 sequence is 16 residues long. Germline trimming cut 3 bases from V and 4 bases from J; bases unmatched to any gene: 9.